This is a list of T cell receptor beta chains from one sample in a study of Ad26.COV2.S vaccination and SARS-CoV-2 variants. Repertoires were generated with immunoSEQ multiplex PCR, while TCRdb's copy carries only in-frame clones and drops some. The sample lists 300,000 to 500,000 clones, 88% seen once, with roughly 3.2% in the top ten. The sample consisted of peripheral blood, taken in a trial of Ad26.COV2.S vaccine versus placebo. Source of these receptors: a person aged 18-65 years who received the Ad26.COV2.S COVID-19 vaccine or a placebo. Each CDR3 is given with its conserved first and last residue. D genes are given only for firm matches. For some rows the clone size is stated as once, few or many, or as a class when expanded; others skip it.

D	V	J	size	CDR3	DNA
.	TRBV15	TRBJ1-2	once	CATSRDQDGISGYTF	TGTGCCACCAGCAGAGACCAGGACGGAATTTCTGGCTACACCTTC
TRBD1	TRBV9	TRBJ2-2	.	CASSVTGGGGPGELFF	TGTGCCAGCAGCGTCACAGGGGGCGGAGGTCCCGGGGAGCTGTTTTTT
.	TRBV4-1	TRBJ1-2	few	CASSLGPIEGYTF	TGCGCCAGCAGCCTGGGCCCAATTGAAGGCTACACCTTC
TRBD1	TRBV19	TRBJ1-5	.	CASSVKQGTGNQPQHF	TGTGCCAGTAGTGTTAAACAGGGGACGGGCAATCAGCCCCAGCATTTT
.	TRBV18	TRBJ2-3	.	CASSPLRGTQYF	TGTGCCAGCTCACCACTACGAGGTACGCAGTATTTT
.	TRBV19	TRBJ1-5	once	CASSNPEAGTNQPQHF	TGTGCCAGTAGTAACCCCGAGGCAGGGACTAATCAGCCCCAGCATTTT
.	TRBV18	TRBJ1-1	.	CASFKQPRGESTEAFF	TGTGCCAGCTTCAAACAGCCTCGGGGGGAGAGCACTGAAGCTTTCTTT
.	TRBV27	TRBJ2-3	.	CASSFEGYTDTQYF	TGTGCCAGCAGTTTCGAGGGATACACAGATACGCAGTATTTT
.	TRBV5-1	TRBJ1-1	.	CASSLGGRNTEAFF	TGCGCCAGCAGCTTGGGAGGCAGGAACACTGAAGCTTTCTTT
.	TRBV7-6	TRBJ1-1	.	CASSLMQGDTEAFF	TGTGCCAGCAGCTTAATGCAAGGGGACACTGAAGCTTTCTTT
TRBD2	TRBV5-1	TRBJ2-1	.	CASSPAGDRFNEQFF	TGCGCCAGCAGCCCAGCGGGGGATCGGTTCAATGAGCAGTTCTTC
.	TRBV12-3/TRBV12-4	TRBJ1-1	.	CASSFPLNTEAFF	TGTGCCAGCAGTTTTCCACTGAACACTGAAGCTTTCTTT
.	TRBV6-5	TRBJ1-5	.	CASRTTTGGQPQHF	TGTGCCAGCAGAACAACAACTGGAGGGCAGCCCCAGCATTTT
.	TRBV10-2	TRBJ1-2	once	CASSEPGRNYGYTF	TGCGCCAGCAGTGAGCCAGGCAGGAACTATGGCTACACCTTC
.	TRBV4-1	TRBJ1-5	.	CASSQERAGDNQPQHF	TGCGCCAGCAGCCAAGAGAGGGCAGGGGACAATCAGCCCCAGCATTTT
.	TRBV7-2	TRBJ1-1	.	CASSLGAGWDTEAFF	TGTGCCAGCAGCTTAGGGGCAGGGTGGGACACTGAAGCTTTCTTT
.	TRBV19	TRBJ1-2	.	CASSDSDYGYTF	TGTGCCAGTTCCGATAGTGACTATGGCTACACCTTC
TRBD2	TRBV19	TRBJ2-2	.	CASSIRAGTSNTGELFF	TGTGCCAGTAGTATCAGGGCCGGGACTAGCAACACCGGGGAGCTGTTTTTT
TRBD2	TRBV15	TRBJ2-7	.	CATSRDGGEGTEQYF	TGTGCCACCAGCAGAGATGGTGGGGAGGGGACCGAGCAGTACTTC
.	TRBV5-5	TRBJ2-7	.	CASSLVGAPDEQYF	TGTGCCAGCAGCTTGGTGGGGGCGCCGGACGAGCAGTACTTC
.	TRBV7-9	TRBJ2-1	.	CASSLKGALIPYNEQFF	TGTGCCAGCAGCTTAAAGGGAGCGCTAATCCCCTACAATGAGCAGTTCTTC
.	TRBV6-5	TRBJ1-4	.	CASSSRTVEGEKLFF	TGTGCCAGCAGTTCCAGGACTGTAGAGGGTGAAAAACTGTTTTTT
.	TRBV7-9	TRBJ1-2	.	CASTSTAGAGYGYTF	TGTGCCAGCACCTCTACCGCAGGGGCCGGCTATGGCTACACCTTC
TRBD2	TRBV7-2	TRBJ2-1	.	CASSPSSRGAHNEQFF	TGTGCCAGCAGCCCGTCCTCGCGGGGGGCCCACAATGAGCAGTTCTTC
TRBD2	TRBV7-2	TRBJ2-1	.	CASSLESASGKQFF	TGTGCCAGCAGCTTAGAATCGGCTAGCGGGAAACAGTTCTTC
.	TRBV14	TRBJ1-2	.	CASSQNRGTGYTF	TGTGCCAGCAGCCAGAACAGAGGAACGGGCTACACCTTC
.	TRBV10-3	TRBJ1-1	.	CAISQTVNTEAFF	TGTGCCATCAGCCAGACAGTGAACACTGAAGCTTTCTTT
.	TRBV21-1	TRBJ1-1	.	CASSKRAGRSDTEAFF	TGTGCCAGCAGCAAAAGGGCAGGTCGATCTGACACTGAAGCTTTCTTT
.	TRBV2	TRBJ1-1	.	CAIPNGRENTEAFF	TGTGCCATCCCCAACGGAAGAGAGAACACTGAAGCTTTCTTT
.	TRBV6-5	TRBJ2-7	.	CASRSVAGPYEQYF	TGTGCCAGCAGGTCGGTGGCAGGCCCCTACGAGCAGTACTTC
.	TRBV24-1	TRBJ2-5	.	CAPRKRRQETQYF	TGTGCCCCCAGGAAGCGGAGGCAAGAGACCCAGTACTTC
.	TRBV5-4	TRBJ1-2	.	CASSSWRTQGYTF	TGTGCCAGTAGCAGCTGGCGGACTCAAGGCTACACCTTC
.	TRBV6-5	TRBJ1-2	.	CASSYGQLGGYTF	TGTGCCAGCAGTTACGGGCAGTTAGGGGGCTACACCTTC
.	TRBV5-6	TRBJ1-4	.	CASSLRPSSNEKLFF	TGTGCCAGCAGCTTAAGGCCCAGTTCTAATGAAAAACTGTTTTTT
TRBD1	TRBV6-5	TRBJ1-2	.	CASSYTGGDGYTF	TGTGCCAGCAGTTACACAGGGGGCGATGGCTACACCTTC
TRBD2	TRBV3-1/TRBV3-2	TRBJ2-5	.	CASSYPGGRNQETQYF	TGTGCCAGCAGCTACCCGGGGGGGCGGAACCAAGAGACCCAGTACTTC
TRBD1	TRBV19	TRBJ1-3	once	CASDDRGLRFTIYF	TGTGCCAGTGACGACAGGGGGCTTCGTTTCACCATATATTTT
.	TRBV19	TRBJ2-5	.	CASSPRTVSQETQYF	TGTGCCAGTAGTCCAAGGACAGTTTCTCAAGAGACCCAGTACTTC
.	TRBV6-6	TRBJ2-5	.	CASSYSYSQETQYF	TGTGCCAGCAGTTACTCGTACAGTCAAGAGACCCAGTACTTC